This T cell receptor (beta chain) was profiled in a study of blood T cell repertoires in COVID-19. TCRdb's copy holds only in-frame clones and misses some; the assay was immunoSEQ multiplex PCR. The sample lists about 81,000 clones; about 85% were seen once. This CDR3 has 14 amino acids. Germline V gene lookup returns CDR1 WNHNN and CDR2 SYGVQD (reference sequence). V was clipped by 6 bases and J by 5 bases; unmatched bases: 4. This clone was seen only once. The receptor was derived from a woman in her 70s with acute or convalescent COVID-19. The specimen was peripheral blood. The gene calls are TRBV10-1 and TRBJ1-6; 7 nucleotides align to TRBD1. CDR3 protein: CASSAGQNNSPLHF. The CDR3, as DNA: TGCGCCAGCAGCGCGGGACAGAATAATTCACCCCTCCACTTT.